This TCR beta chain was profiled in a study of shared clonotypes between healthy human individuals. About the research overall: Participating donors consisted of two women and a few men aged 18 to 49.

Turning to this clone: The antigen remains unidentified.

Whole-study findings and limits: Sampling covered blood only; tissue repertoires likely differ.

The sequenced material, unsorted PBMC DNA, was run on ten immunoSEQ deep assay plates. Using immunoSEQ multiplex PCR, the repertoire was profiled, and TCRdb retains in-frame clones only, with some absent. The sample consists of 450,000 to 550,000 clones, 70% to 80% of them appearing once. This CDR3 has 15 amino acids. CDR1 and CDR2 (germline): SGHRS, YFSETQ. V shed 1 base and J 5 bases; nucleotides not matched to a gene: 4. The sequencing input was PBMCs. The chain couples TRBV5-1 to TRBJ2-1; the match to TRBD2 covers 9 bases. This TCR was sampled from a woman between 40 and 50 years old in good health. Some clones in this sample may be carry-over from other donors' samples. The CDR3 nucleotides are TGCGCCAGCAGCTTGTTACCTAGCGGGGACAATGAGCAGTTCTTC. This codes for CASSLLPSGDNEQFF.